The 24 T cell receptor beta chains reported below all come from one sample, sequenced in a study of tumor-infiltrating lymphocytes in primary liver carcinoma listed by TCRdb under 2017. Blood RNA was extracted from unsorted whole blood using TRIzol reagent, and germline DNA was obtained with the DNeasy Blood & Tissue kit. Sequencing relied on an Illumina HiSeq 2500. Starting from approximately 500 ng total RNA, TCRbeta-specific cDNA was produced by reverse transcription with a constant-region primer and ProtoScript II reverse transcriptase. Three nested multiplex PCR rounds, following a slightly modified ARM-PCR procedure, were used to build the TCRbeta libraries. The first two PCR rounds used multiplex TRBV1-TRBV30 forward primers with a Cbeta reverse primer, each for around 10 cycles. TCRdb took the public reads, trimmed them with fastp at Q25, ran MiXCR for clone calling and kept in-frame beta chains. All rows with the same CDR3 protein become a single entry with the most common DNA and genes. The table for this sample lists approximately 330,000 distinct CDR3 sequences; almost 65% of them were counted only once. Together, the top ten hold approximately 5.9% of the sample.

Sequenced: peripheral blood. The origin of the receptors is a man aged 35 to 55 with primary liver carcinoma and hepatitis B virus infection.

Concerning this clonotype: A much larger clone lies one base from this, so it may be a read error. The conserved closing phenylalanine or tryptophan is absent in this CDR3, likely reflecting a read error. The chain joins TRBV6-5 to TRBJ2-7, with D possibly TRBD1 on 6 matching bases. The CDR3 is made up of 14 amino acids. The germline V and J ends were trimmed by 6 bases and 3 bases, with 15 bases remaining between them. The germline gives CDR1 MNHEY, CDR2 SVGAGI. The DNA for the CDR3 is TGTGCCAGCAGCTACGAGGGCAGGGGCTACGAGCAGTACCTC. As protein: CASSYEGRGYEQYL.

The rearrangement uses TRBV6-2 or TRBV6-3 and TRBJ2-3; TRBD2 matches 8 bases. CDR3 length: 14 amino acids. J was trimmed by 8 bases and V by 7 bases; bases with no gene match: 11. CDR1 and CDR2 (germline): MNHEY, SVGEGT. CDR3 sequence reads: CASNHYRLASTQYF. The CDR3 DNA reads TGTGCCAGCAACCATTACAGACTAGCGAGTACGCAGTATTTT.

This clonotype appeared once. One end of the junction fails to match germline, which may point to a read error. This chain connects TRBV6-1 to TRBJ2-2; the match to TRBD1 covers 10 bases. CDR1 and CDR2 (germline): MNHNS, SASEGT. CDR3 length: 15 amino acids. The CDR3 region has the DNA TGTGCCACCCGGACCGGGACAGGGGAAAGCGGGGAACTGTTTTTT. Translated, it gives CATRTGTGESGELFF.

The chain couples TRBV4-3 to TRBJ2-1, with 8 bases lining up with TRBD2. V lost 1 base, J lost 9 bases, and 11 bases stayed unmatched. Germline CDR1 LGHNA, CDR2 YSLEER. The CDR3 totals 16 residues. The CDR3 is CASSQAGVGGGVEQFF. DNA for the CDR3: TGCGCCAGCAGCCAAGCCGGGGTCGGGGGGGGCGTTGAGCAGTTCTTC.

Concerning this clonotype itself: In this CDR3 the conserved last residue, phenylalanine or tryptophan, is missing, so a read error is likely. V gene TRBV29-1 combines with J gene TRBJ1-1, with 8 nucleotides matching TRBD1. Germline V lookup: CDR1 SQVTM, CDR2 ANQGSEA. CDR3 size: 17 residues. CDR3 nucleotide sequence: TGCAGAGTTGAACCAACAGGGGGTTATATCGGAGACACTGAAGCTTTCTCT. Translated, it gives CRVEPTGGYIGDTEAFS.

Many counts were recorded for this clonotype. CDR3 sequence reads: CASSSTGGLAGGLSKNIQYF. The DNA of the CDR3 is TGTGCCAGCAGCTCTACGGGAGGGCTAGCGGGAGGGCTGAGCAAAAACATTCAGTACTTC. This chain joins TRBV11-1 and TRBJ2-4, with 12 bases matching TRBD2. Germline V lookup: CDR1 SGHAT, CDR2 FQDESV (reference sequence). V shed 4 bases and J 3 bases; nucleotides not matched to a gene: 16. The CDR3 consists of 20 residues. Full variable domain (remainder filled in from reference TRBV11-1 and TRBJ2-4): EAEVAQSPRYKITEKSQAVAFWCDPISGHATLYWYRQILGQGPELLVQFQDESVVDDSQLPKDRFSAERLKGVDSTLKIQPAELGDSAMYLCASSSTGGLAGGLSKNIQYFGAGTRLSVL.

The chain is built from TRBV6-1 and TRBJ2-4, with D hard to call. There are 15 residues in the CDR3. CDR1 MNHNS and CDR2 SASEGT come from the germline V gene. Trimming took 4 bases from V and 0 from J, leaving 10 bases between them. In DNA, the CDR3 is TGTGCCAGCAGTGCATACACCGTAGCCAAAAACATTCAGTACTTC. Translating gives CASSAYTVAKNIQYF.

This chain connects TRBV6-6 to TRBJ2-7, with 7 bases identical to TRBD2. The CDR3 is 14 residues long. Germline CDR1 and CDR2: MNHNY and SVGAGI (reference sequence). V was pared by 9 bases and J by 2 bases, with 10 bases of the junction left unmatched. This chain's CDR3 is CARSQWGTTYEQYF. The CDR3 DNA reads TGTGCCAGGAGTCAGTGGGGGACTACCTACGAGCAGTACTTC.

Turning to this clonotype: A much bigger clone sits one base away, suggesting this may be a read error. V usage is TRBV5-4 and J usage is TRBJ2-2, with 8 positions matching TRBD2. The CDR3 covers 14 residues. Germline V gene data show CDR1 as SGHNT and CDR2 as YYREEE (reference sequence). In DNA, the CDR3 is TGTGCCAGCAGCGAAGCGGGAGCCACCGGGGGGCTGTTTTTT. Its translation is CASSEAGATGGLFF.

A word on this clonotype: At one of its ends the junction is not consistent with the germline gene, which may arise from a read error. The chain recombines TRBV11-2 with TRBJ2-3; TRBD2 aligns across 7 bases. The germline V gene encodes CDR1 SGHAT and CDR2 FQNNGV. There are 16 residues in the CDR3. CDR3 in DNA: TGTGTCAGCAGCCCCAATAGCGGGCTTAGCACGGATACGCAGTATTTT. Protein sequence: CVSSPNSGLSTDTQYF. The variable domain in full, with the rest retrieved from reference TRBV11-2 and TRBJ2-3, is EAGVAQSPRYKIIEKRQSVAFWCNPISGHATLYWYQQILGQGPKLLIQFQNNGVVDDSQLPKDRFSAERLKGVDSTLKIQPAKLEDSAVYLCVSSPNSGLSTDTQYFGPGTRLTVL.

This clonotype was counted at least ten times. The chain links TRBV11-3 to TRBJ1-3; D remains unclear. Germline V gene data show CDR1 as SGHNT and CDR2 as YENEEA. With 5 bases removed from V and 4 bases from J, the gap between germline ends came to 9 bases. The CDR3 spans 13 residues. CDR3 loop: CASSHESGNTIYF. The CDR3 DNA reads as TGTGCCAGCAGCCATGAATCGGGAAACACCATATATTTT.

In the case of this clonotype: This may arise from a read error, as a much more abundant clone is one base away. The genes are TRBV10-2 and TRBJ2-5; 7 positions agree with TRBD1. CDR3 length: 13 amino acids. V lost 3 bases, J lost 7 bases, and 5 bases stayed unmatched. Germline-derived CDR1 and CDR2 are WSHSY and SAAADI. For the CDR3, the DNA is TGCGCCAGCAGTGAAGGGGGCCGAGTGACCCAGTACTTC. This translates into CASSEGGRVTQYF.

Of note for this clonotype: Its ends do not fully match the called genes, so a read error is possible. The rearrangement joins TRBV4-3 to TRBJ2-2, with 11 bases aligning to TRBD2. Germline assignment: CDR1 LGHNA and CDR2 YSLEER. The CDR3 spans 17 residues. CDR3 sequence: CASSRNLAGGTTGEPFF. The DNA of the CDR3 is TGCGCCAGCAGCCGTAATCTAGCGGGAGGCACCACAGGGGAGCCGTTTTTT.

CDR3 coding DNA: TGTGCCAGCAGCTTAGATGGAGGGACAGTGACCGGGCCCCAGCATTTT. Translating it yields CASSLDGGTVTGPQHF. This chain links TRBV11-2 with TRBJ1-5; 7 bases match TRBD1. The CDR3 is 16 residues long. J was trimmed by 9 bases and V by 0 bases; bases with no gene match: 11. CDR1 is SGHAT and CDR2 is FQNNGV in the germline V gene.

This clonotype appeared many times. This chain connects TRBV29-1 to TRBJ1-2; the match to TRBD1 covers 9 bases. This CDR3 region has 16 residues. After removal of 5 bases from V and 5 bases from J, the junction contained 15 bases not matched to a gene. Germline CDR1 reads SQVTM; CDR2 reads ANQGSEA. CDR3 in amino acids: CSVFSEGQGKGYGYTF. CDR3 nucleotide sequence: TGCAGCGTTTTTTCGGAGGGACAGGGAAAGGGGTATGGCTACACCTTC. Variable domain in full (rest from reference TRBV29-1 and TRBJ1-2): SAVISQKPSRDICQRGTSLTIQCQVDSQVTMMFWYRQQPGQSLTLIATANQGSEATYESGFVIDKFPISRPNLTFSTLTVSNMSPEDSSIYLCSVFSEGQGKGYGYTFGSGTRLTVV.

Regarding this clonotype: The junction and the germline gene differ at one end; a read error may be behind it. V gene TRBV11-2 combines with J gene TRBJ2-6; D may be TRBD2 (5 bases). Per germline, CDR1 SGHAT and CDR2 FQNNGV. There are 16 residues in the CDR3. CDR3 DNA sequence: TGTGCCAGCATGGGAGTTACGAGCTCTGTGGCCAACGTCCTGACTTTC. It yields the protein CASMGVTSSVANVLTF.

A remark on this clonotype: Given a much more abundant clone one base away, this may be a read error. The chain couples TRBV5-4 to TRBJ2-7; TRBD1 or TRBD2 may be the D gene (5 bases each). The CDR3 consists of 16 residues. The germline gives CDR1 SGHNT, CDR2 YYREEE (reference sequence). Trimming pared 6 bases from V and 4 bases from J, leaving 23 bases between. Here the CDR3 DNA reads TGTGCCAGCAACAGTGATCTTGGTGGGACGGCTTACGAGCAGTACTTC. Translating it yields CASNSDLGGTAYEQYF.

Turning to this clonotype: Given a much more abundant clone one base away, this may be a read error. The rearrangement links TRBV6-5 to TRBJ2-2, with D possibly being TRBD2 (6 bases). The CDR3 consists of 13 residues. V dropped 6 bases and J dropped 3 bases, with 8 bases sitting between them. Germline CDR1 and CDR2: MNHEY and SVGAGI. The CDR3: CASRWDYTGELFF. Written as DNA, the CDR3 is TGTGCCAGCAGATGGGACTACACCGGGGAGCTGTTTTTT.

The chain is built from TRBV5-1 and TRBJ2-2; 13 nucleotides line up with TRBD2. This CDR3 contains 17 residues. Trimming removed 6 bases from V and 7 bases from J; junction bases left unmatched: 12. Germline CDR1 SGHRS, CDR2 YFSETQ. In DNA, the CDR3 is TGCGCCAGCACCTCACACCCGGGACTAGCGGGAATCGGGGAGCTGTTTTTT. Protein sequence: CASTSHPGLAGIGELFF.

V gene TRBV11-2 combines with J gene TRBJ2-7, with D unclear. Germline lookup yields CDR1 SGHAT and CDR2 FQNNGV. V shed 5 bases and J shed 13 bases, with 27 bases lying between them. CDR3 length equals 15 residues. The CDR3 sequence is CASSRPVAGVFGEYF. The CDR3 nucleotides are TGTGCCAGCAGCAGGCCGGTAGCAGGAGTCTTCGGAGAATACTTC.

The chain couples TRBV5-1 to TRBJ2-7; the D gene is possibly TRBD1 (6 bases). Germline CDR1 reads SGHRS; CDR2 reads YFSETQ. V was cut by 0 bases and J by 3 bases, with 10 bases left in between. There are 14 residues in the CDR3. The CDR3 nucleotides are TGCGCCAGCAGCTTGGTCCCAGGGGACTACGAGCAGTACTTC. Its translation: CASSLVPGDYEQYF.

V and J are TRBV28 and TRBJ1-2; weak D call: TRBD1 (6 bases). V lost 3 bases, J lost 7 bases, and 12 bases lay in between. The CDR3 totals 13 residues. Germline V gene sequence: CDR1 MDHEN, CDR2 SYDVKM. The CDR3 is CASSFRGAVGYTF. The CDR3 DNA sequence: TGTGCCAGCAGTTTCCGGGGGGCGGTTGGCTACACCTTC.

The chain is built from TRBV14 and TRBJ1-6; D possibly corresponds to TRBD1 (6 bases). Trimming removed 1 base at V and 7 bases at J, with 11 bases between. The CDR3 has 15 residues. Germline V gene sequence: CDR1 SGHDN, CDR2 FVKESK. CDR3 loop: CASSQAQGRNSPLHF. The CDR3 DNA reads TGTGCCAGCAGCCAAGCTCAGGGGAGGAATTCACCCCTCCACTTT.

To note about this clonotype: One end of the junction is discordant with germline, which a read error may explain. This chain joins TRBV4-2 and TRBJ2-1; a weak D match, TRBD1 (5 bases). Germline V lookup: CDR1 LGHNA, CDR2 YNFKEQ. The length of the CDR3 is 16 residues. The CDR3 coding sequence is TGCGCCAGCAGCCGACGGGCAGGGTCAGGTGTCAATGAGCAGTTCTTC. Translation: CASSRRAGSGVNEQFF.